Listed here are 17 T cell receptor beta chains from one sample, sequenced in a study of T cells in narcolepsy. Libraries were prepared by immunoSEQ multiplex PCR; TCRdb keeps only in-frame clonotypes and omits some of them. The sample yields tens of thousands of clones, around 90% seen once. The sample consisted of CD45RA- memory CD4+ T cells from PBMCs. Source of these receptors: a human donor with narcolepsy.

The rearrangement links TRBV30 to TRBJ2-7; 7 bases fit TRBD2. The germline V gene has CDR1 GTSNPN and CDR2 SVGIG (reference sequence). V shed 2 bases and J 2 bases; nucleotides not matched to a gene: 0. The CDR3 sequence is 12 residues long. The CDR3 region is CAWSSGTYEQYF. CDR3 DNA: TGTGCCTGGAGTAGCGGGACCTACGAGCAGTACTTC.

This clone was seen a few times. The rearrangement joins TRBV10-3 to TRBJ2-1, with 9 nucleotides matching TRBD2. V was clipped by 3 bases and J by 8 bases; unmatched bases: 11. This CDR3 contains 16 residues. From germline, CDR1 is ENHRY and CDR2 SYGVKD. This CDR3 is CAISESSGGGGDEQFF. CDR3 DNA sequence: TGTGCCATCAGTGAAAGCTCGGGCGGGGGGGGCGATGAGCAGTTCTTC.

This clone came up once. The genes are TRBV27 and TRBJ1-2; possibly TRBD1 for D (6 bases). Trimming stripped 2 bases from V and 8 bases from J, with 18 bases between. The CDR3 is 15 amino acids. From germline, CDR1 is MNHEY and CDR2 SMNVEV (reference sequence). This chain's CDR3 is CASSLNVDRLWGYTF. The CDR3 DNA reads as TGTGCCAGCAGTTTAAACGTGGACAGACTATGGGGCTACACCTTC.

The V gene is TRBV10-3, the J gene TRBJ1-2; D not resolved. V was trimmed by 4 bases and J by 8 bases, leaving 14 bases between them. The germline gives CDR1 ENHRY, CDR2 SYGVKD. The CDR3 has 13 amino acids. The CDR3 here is CAISGGPTGGYTF. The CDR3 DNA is TGTGCCATCAGTGGTGGACCCACCGGCGGCTACACCTTC.

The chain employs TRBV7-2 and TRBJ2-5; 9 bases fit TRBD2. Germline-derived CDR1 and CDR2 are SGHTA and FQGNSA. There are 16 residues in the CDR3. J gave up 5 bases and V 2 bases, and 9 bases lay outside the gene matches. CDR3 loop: CASSLSRGGAGETQYF. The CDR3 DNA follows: TGTGCCAGCAGCTTATCCCGCGGGGGGGCCGGGGAGACCCAGTACTTC.

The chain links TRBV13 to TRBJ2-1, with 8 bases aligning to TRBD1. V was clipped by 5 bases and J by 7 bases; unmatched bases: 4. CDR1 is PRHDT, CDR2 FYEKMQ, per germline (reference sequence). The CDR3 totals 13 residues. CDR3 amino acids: CASSPRTGNEQFF. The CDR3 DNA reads TGTGCCAGCAGCCCGAGGACAGGGAATGAGCAGTTCTTC. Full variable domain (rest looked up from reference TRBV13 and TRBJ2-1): AAGVIQSPRHLIKEKRETATLKCYPIPRHDTVYWYQQGPGQDPQFLISFYEKMQSDKGSIPDRFSAQQFSDYHSELNMSSLELGDSALYFCASSPRTGNEQFFGPGTRLTVL.

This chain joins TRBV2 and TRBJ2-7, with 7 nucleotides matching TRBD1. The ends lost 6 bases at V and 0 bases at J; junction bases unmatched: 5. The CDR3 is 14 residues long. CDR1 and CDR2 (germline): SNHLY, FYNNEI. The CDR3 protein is CASRTTGVSYEQYF. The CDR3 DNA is TGTGCCAGCAGAACCACAGGGGTCTCCTACGAGCAGTACTTC. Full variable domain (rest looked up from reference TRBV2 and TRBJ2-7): EPEVTQTPSHQVTQMGQEVILRCVPISNHLYFYWYRQILGQKVEFLVSFYNNEISEKSEIFDDQFSVERPDGSNFTLKIRSTKLEDSAMYFCASRTTGVSYEQYFGPGTRLTVT.

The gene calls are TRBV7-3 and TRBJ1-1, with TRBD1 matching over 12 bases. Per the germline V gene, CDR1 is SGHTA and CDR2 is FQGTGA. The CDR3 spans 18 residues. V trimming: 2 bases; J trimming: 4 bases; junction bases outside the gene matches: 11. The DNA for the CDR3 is TGTGCCAGCAGCTTAGGCCCACGGGACAGGGGGCCGGGCACTGAAGCTTTCTTT. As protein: CASSLGPRDRGPGTEAFF.

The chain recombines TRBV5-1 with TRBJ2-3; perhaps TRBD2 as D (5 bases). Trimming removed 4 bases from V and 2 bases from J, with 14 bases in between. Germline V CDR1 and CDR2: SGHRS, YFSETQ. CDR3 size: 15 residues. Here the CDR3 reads CASSAGSGITDTQYF. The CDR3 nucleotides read TGCGCCAGCAGCGCCGGAAGCGGTATCACAGATACGCAGTATTTT.

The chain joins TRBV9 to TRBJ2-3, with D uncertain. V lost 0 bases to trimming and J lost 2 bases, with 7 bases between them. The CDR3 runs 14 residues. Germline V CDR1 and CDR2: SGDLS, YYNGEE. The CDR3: CASSVASYTDTQYF. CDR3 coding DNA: TGTGCCAGCAGCGTAGCCAGTTACACAGATACGCAGTATTTT.

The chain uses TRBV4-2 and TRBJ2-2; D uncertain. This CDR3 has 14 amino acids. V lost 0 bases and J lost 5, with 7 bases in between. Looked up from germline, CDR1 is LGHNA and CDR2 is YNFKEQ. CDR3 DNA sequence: TGTGCCAGCAGCCAAGACACTACAACCGGGGAGCTGTTTTTT. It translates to CASSQDTTTGELFF.

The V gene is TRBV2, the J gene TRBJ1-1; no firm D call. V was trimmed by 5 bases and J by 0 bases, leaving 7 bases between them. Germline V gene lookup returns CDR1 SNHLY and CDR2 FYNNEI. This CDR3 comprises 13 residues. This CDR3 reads CASSIKMNTEAFF. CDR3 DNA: TGTGCCAGCAGTATCAAGATGAACACTGAAGCTTTCTTT.

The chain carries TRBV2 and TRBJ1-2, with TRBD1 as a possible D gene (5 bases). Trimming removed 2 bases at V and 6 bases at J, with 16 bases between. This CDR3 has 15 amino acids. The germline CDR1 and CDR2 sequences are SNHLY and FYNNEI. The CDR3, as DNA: TGTGCCAGCAGTGAACGGGCAGGGAGTCATCATGGCTACACCTTC. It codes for CASSERAGSHHGYTF.

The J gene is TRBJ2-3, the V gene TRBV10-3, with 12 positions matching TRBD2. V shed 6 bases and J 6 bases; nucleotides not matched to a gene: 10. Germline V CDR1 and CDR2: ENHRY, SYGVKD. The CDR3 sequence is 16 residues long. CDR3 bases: TGTGCCATCAGCTCGACTAGCGGGGGACCCGGGGATACGCAGTATTTT. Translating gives CAISSTSGGPGDTQYF.

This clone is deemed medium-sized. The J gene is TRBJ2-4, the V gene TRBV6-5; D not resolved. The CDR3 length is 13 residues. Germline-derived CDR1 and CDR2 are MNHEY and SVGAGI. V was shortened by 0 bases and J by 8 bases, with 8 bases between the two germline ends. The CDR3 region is CASSYSRGDIQYF. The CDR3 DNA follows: TGTGCCAGCAGTTACTCGCGTGGGGACATTCAGTACTTC.

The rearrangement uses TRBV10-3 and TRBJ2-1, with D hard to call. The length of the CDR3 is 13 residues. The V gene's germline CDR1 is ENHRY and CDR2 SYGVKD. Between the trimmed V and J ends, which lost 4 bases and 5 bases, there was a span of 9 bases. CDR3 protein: CAISALENNEQFF. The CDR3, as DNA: TGTGCCATCAGTGCTCTAGAAAACAATGAGCAGTTCTTC.

CDR3 residues: CASSREVRTEAFF. CDR3 DNA: TGTGCCAGCAGCCGGGAGGTGAGGACCGAAGCTTTCTTT. The chain combines TRBV5-6 with TRBJ1-1; D ambiguous. V lost 4 bases to trimming and J lost 8 bases, with 15 bases between them. CDR3 length: 13 residues. Germline V gives CDR1 SGHDT, CDR2 YYEEEE.